The present TCR beta chain was sequenced within a study of cytomegalovirus exposure and HLA in healthy donors listed by TCRdb under 2017. Context from the whole study: According to an earlier analysis of several hundred of the donors, 200 million or so T cells yielded 120 million or so unique TCR beta sequences and 276 Gb of sequence data. Around 330 gigabases of sequencing data and around 80 million unique TCR sequences made up an early release that covered under 750 HLA-typed donors. The genetic ancestry cluster associated with self-reported Caucasian donors included about four fifths of the roughly 380 genotyped donors. The study was designed to test whether signatures of past pathogen exposure could be identified by cataloging public T cell receptors. The T cell repertoires of some 700 subjects were profiled by immunosequencing and related to cytomegalovirus serostatus. In addition to the first cohort of roughly 700 subjects, a separate validation cohort of approximately 130 different subjects was used. To predict cytomegalovirus infection status, the study combined high-throughput TCR immunosequencing, statistical association of individual TCRs with disease status, and machine learning. A later analysis re-analyzed previously published TCR beta repertoires from approximately 670 donors and added high-resolution HLA genotyping to study TCR occurrence patterns. Rather than using new phenotypic data, the later analysis identified candidate immune exposures from TCR beta sequences and from how often those sequences occurred across donors. In an earlier analysis of roughly 600 of the donors, high-throughput TCR beta sequencing was used to judge whether each TCR beta V gene segment behaved as functional or pseudogenic. Donor age, sex, ethnicity and CMV serostatus were compiled alongside the repertoire data. A later genetic analysis took genome-wide SNP genotypes for about 55% of the 666 donors and used that subset as a discovery cohort. All discovery cohort repertoires had been generated on a single sequencing platform. Both class I and class II loci were covered by HLA typing, at four-digit resolution. The number of donors typed differed by locus, with about 629-630 for A, B, C, DRB1 and DQB1, around 560 for DQA1, 606 for DPA1, and under 490 for DPB1. A few DR-DQ haplotypes were treated as single units for association and clustering because of strong linkage in the cohort. Among approximately 370 genotyped donors of the cohort, an average of approximately 240,000 unique TCR beta nucleotide sequences was sequenced per donor, of which roughly 17% were non-productive.

On the study overall, not on this receptor specifically: A group of highly shared sequence variants was considered likely to be a technical artifact of the sequencing pipeline. The authors suggested that the approach could potentially be extended to other disease states and immunological phenotypes. In a later analysis, HLA-associated TCR beta chains showed more clonal expansion and lower generation probabilities than non-associated chains that were equally common. In vitro tests confirmed that a few of the cytomegalovirus-associated TCR beta chains recognize cytomegalovirus antigens. The presence/absence analyses assumed that sequencing depth was roughly uniform across donors, and that assumption may not be true. Specific HLA alleles were associated with some 15,000 TCR beta sequences at a false discovery rate of 0.05 in a later analysis. A later analysis found that TCR association rates varied across HLA loci, with DRB1 alleles showing the most associated TCRs and HLA-C alleles the fewest. In a later genetic analysis, fewer N-insertions in productive TCRs were reported among donors in an Asian-associated ancestry cluster than the approximately 710-donor mean. Because HLA typing was unavailable for some donors at each locus, only the typed subset was used in association tests. Linkage disequilibrium might explain the correlated functional status among segregating V segments, but an unknown experimental factor could not be excluded. For the cohort, immune exposure information was limited to CMV serostatus. In an earlier analysis of 587 of the donors, most TCR beta V segments were observed in productive rearrangements about 87% or about 30% of the time, broadly matching IMGT annotations. A further reported finding was that TCR beta sequences accurately predicted the HLA-A and HLA-B alleles for most subjects in the first cohort. A later genetic analysis associated a missense DCLRE1C variant with V-gene and J-gene trimming of TCR beta chains, and an independent cohort replicated the association. A later analysis reported that several top co-occurrence clusters appeared linked to parvovirus B19, influenza, CMV and Epstein-Barr virus. Assigning TCR associations to individual alleles was difficult when HLA alleles, especially DR and DQ, strongly co-occurred. Most TCR sequences were seen in very few donors, while some public TCRs were found in many individuals. Only TCR beta chains were sequenced in this cohort, and the absence of alpha or paired-chain data limited detectable features. A total of about 180 TCR beta chains were listed by the study as associated with cytomegalovirus. Some IMGT-functional V segments, including TRBV6-2 and TRBV6-3, could not be distinguished by the 87-base-pair reads and were therefore excluded. In both the original and validation cohorts, the classifier was reported to diagnose cytomegalovirus status with high specificity and sensitivity. According to a later analysis, most CMV-associated TCR beta chains appeared to be HLA-restricted, and the HLA associations seemed to be driven largely by CMV exposure. Because counts were too low, more than 15 rarely observed V segments, including chromosome 9 orphons, were excluded from the earlier analysis of around 640 of the donors.

This clone was counted only a few times. Its antigen is currently not known. Within one base of it there is no much larger clone, and no base qualities were kept. The method was the immunoSEQ multiplex PCR assay. A mixture of 60 forward primers for TCR Vbeta segments and 13 reverse primers for TCR Jbeta segments was used in the multiplex PCR. Amplification of the CDR3 region of rearranged TCR beta genes was performed with a multiplex PCR assay on genomic DNA. Amplified TCR beta libraries were sequenced as 87-base-pair reads on the Illumina HiSeq System. As for how the authors treated the data: A later analysis counted around 72 million unique TCR beta chains across the 500 to 850 repertoires, and roughly 9.9 million of these chains were shared by at least two donors. A nearest-neighbor algorithm error-corrected the raw reads and collapsed the reads into unique sequences, merging closely related sequences to remove PCR and sequencing errors. V, D and J gene segments were assigned by aligning CDR3 sequences to IMGT reference sequences. For a sequence to be retained, a match of at least six nucleotides was required to both a V gene segment and a J gene segment. A rearrangement counted as productive if the CDR3 had no stop codons and remained in frame with V and J, and every other rearrangement counted as non-productive. CDR3 was defined according to IMGT convention as the region running from the second conserved V-encoded cysteine to the conserved J-encoded phenylalanine. The earlier analysis of approximately 590 of the donors excluded any sequence lacking an unambiguous match to a single V gene segment. In an earlier analysis of some 590 of the donors, a V segment was called functional when productive rearrangements were above 56.7%, and segregating when the standard deviation between donors exceeded 5%. A statistical classification framework was built to diagnose cytomegalovirus status from the catalog of TCR beta chain sequences. In a later analysis, TCR nucleotide sequences were compared against IMGT/GENE-DB human TR gene sequences so that V and J genes could be assigned. The TCRdist pipeline was used in a later analysis to assign CDR3 sequences and most-parsimonious VDJ recombination scenarios. In a later analysis, every TCR beta chain was defined by the combination of its CDR3 amino acid sequence and its V-gene family, and reads without a unique V-gene family were dropped. To address suspected cross-contamination and a sequencing artifact, a later analysis removed around 600 highly shared, low-generation-probability nucleotide sequences. A later analysis calculated a clonal expansion index for each public chain from normalized within-repertoire ranks of inferred template counts. In a later analysis, generation probabilities were computed using a VDJ recombination model fitted to out-of-frame rearrangements, and the results were checked against IGoR. A later analysis scored TCR-TCR, TCR-HLA and TCR-CMV co-occurrence with hypergeometric tests, applying a repertoire-size bias correction to TCR pairs. To estimate false discovery rates, a later analysis permuted the HLA or CMV assignments 20 times. In a later analysis, co-occurring TCRs were grouped with DBSCAN, and TCRdist sequence similarity was added when clustering was performed within HLA-allele-positive subsets. For co-occurrence clustering, repertoires with fewer than 30,000 or more than 120,000 public chains were excluded, along with four to six repertoires with anomalous nucleotide sharing. In its TCRdb copy, this immuneACCESS table keeps in-frame sequences only and misses some clones. Where compared with another copy, unresolved V genes explain less than half of these, and the others have no known cause. The V and J calls and clone size were taken over from that table, and D and trimming were inferred from the DNA. The sample table shows 120,000 or so clones, and over 60% are seen once. Of the sample, roughly 3.5% falls within the top ten clones.

In total, just over 650 healthy bone marrow donors made up the cohort. Cohort members were all nominally healthy when sampled, although unrecorded immune exposures were likely present. CMV serostatus was recorded as positive for 289 and negative for about half of the 666 cohort members, whereas no CMV serostatus was recorded for the donor in question. A peripheral blood sample was collected from each donor, and TCR beta sequencing was performed on peripheral blood mononuclear cells. Genomic DNA extraction from the blood cell samples was performed with the Qiagen DNeasy Blood Extraction Kit. The germline V gene (reference sequence) specifies SGHNT as CDR1 and YYREEE as CDR2. V is pruned by 4 bases and J by 11 bases, leaving 13 bases of the junction without a gene match. The CDR3 has 15 amino acids, counting the end cysteine and phenylalanine. Left in the record is the CDR3 DNA by itself, 45 bases read in frame from the first base.

The receptor was isolated from a human donor in good health. Here the chain combines TRBV5-4 and TRBJ1-2; TRBD1 lines up with 11 middle nucleotides. Source material: PBMCs. The CDR3 protein: CASSPRDRGLGAYTF. The DNA sequence reads TGTGCCAGCAGCCCGCGGGACAGGGGGTTAGGTGCTTACACCTTC.